These 19 T cell receptor beta chains were all obtained from the same sample, sequenced in a study of T cells in Graves' hyperthyroidism and ophthalmopathy (dated by TCRdb to between 2017 and 2020). The library relied on multiplex PCR. Sequencing relied on an Illumina HiSeq 2000. The TCR beta CDR3 regions were amplified from RNA transcripts. A first-round RT-PCR of the TCR CDR3 used the HTBI primer set with the Qiagen OneStep RT-PCR kit. Using fastp at Q25 and MiXCR, TCRdb reprocessed the public reads and kept productive beta chains. Rows merge per CDR3 protein into single entries with the most common DNA and genes. The sample table lists some 510,000 distinct CDR3 sequences, under 25% of them with a count of one. Less than 30% of the sample is held by the ten biggest clonotypes. The sequencing sample was made of blood. The receptors derive from a young man with Graves' hyperthyroidism.

There are a few counts of this clonotype. The V gene is TRBV12-5, the J gene TRBJ1-3, with a weak D call TRBD1 (6 bases). Germline loops: CDR1 LGHNT, CDR2 FRNRAP. Deletions cut 2 bases from V and 4 bases from J, with 15 bases between. This CDR3 is 16 amino acids long. The CDR3 nucleotides are TGTGCTAGTGGTTTGACGCCAACAGGGAGAGGAAACACCATATATTTT. Amino acids: CASGLTPTGRGNTIYF.

This clonotype occurred many times. This chain uses TRBV6-1 with TRBJ2-5; D not resolved. Germline V gives CDR1 MNHNS, CDR2 SASEGT. The CDR3 is made up of 13 amino acids. Trimming shortened V by 3 bases and J by 5 bases, and 10 bases separated the two germline ends. CDR3 sequence: CASSDVQAETQYF. The CDR3, as DNA: TGTGCCAGCAGTGACGTCCAGGCGGAGACCCAGTACTTC.

This clonotype has a count of ten or more. The chain combines TRBV5-6 with TRBJ2-4; D perhaps matches TRBD1 (6 bases). In germline, CDR1 is SGHDT, CDR2 YYEEEE. V was pared by 4 bases and J by 0 bases, with 11 bases between. There are 15 residues in the CDR3. CDR3 amino acids: CASSEGQLAKNIQYF. The DNA of the CDR3 is TGTGCCAGCAGCGAAGGACAGTTAGCCAAAAACATTCAGTACTTC.

This clonotype occurred once. The genes are TRBV27 and TRBJ1-2; 12 nucleotides agree with TRBD1. Germline V gene sequence: CDR1 MNHEY, CDR2 SMNVEV (reference sequence). CDR3 length equals 14 residues. After removal of 3 bases from V and 8 bases from J, the junction contained 4 bases not matched to a gene. The CDR3 loop is CASSFRDRGPGYTF. DNA for the CDR3: TGTGCCAGCAGTTTCCGGGACAGGGGGCCCGGCTACACCTTC.

J is TRBJ2-5 and V is TRBV6-1; D gene uncertain. CDR3 length: 13 amino acids. V was pared by 6 bases and J by 5 bases, with 13 bases between. Per the germline V gene, CDR1 is MNHNS and CDR2 is SASEGT. As DNA, the CDR3 is TGTGCCAGCAGCCAGACCCCCGGGGAGACCCAGTACTTC. This encodes CASSQTPGETQYF.

This chain joins TRBV28 and TRBJ2-5, with D possibly being TRBD1 or TRBD2 (6 bases each). This CDR3 comprises 14 residues. Germline CDR1 MDHEN, CDR2 SYDVKM. V gave up 3 bases and J gave up 5 bases, with 13 bases separating them. CDR3 in DNA: TGTGCCAGCAGTTTGAGGGGGGCATGGGAGACCCAGTACTTC. Protein sequence: CASSLRGAWETQYF.

Many counts were recorded for this clonotype. CDR3 in amino acids: CASSITGAQFYGYTF. CDR3 coding DNA: TGTGCCAGTAGTATTACGGGGGCCCAATTCTATGGCTACACCTTC. This chain joins TRBV19 and TRBJ1-2, with a tentative D call TRBD1 (6 bases). Germline V gene lookup returns CDR1 LNHDA and CDR2 SQIVND (reference sequence). The CDR3 runs to 15 residues. V lost 3 bases and J lost 4, with 15 bases in between. Combining the CDR3 with reference TRBV19 and TRBJ1-2 gives the whole variable domain DGGITQSPKYLFRKEGQNVTLSCEQNLNHDAMYWYRQDPGQGLRLIYYSQIVNDFQKGDIAEGYSVSREKKESFPLTVTSAQKNPTAFYLCASSITGAQFYGYTFGSGTRLTVV.

This clonotype has just a few counts. A much bigger clone sits one base away, suggesting this may be a read error. The rearrangement joins TRBV12-3 or TRBV12-4 to TRBJ2-4; D perhaps matches TRBD1 (5 bases). The CDR3 runs 11 residues. CDR3 nucleotide sequence: TGTGCCAGCAGTTTGTGGGGCATTAAGTACTTC. It yields the protein CASSLWGIKYF.

This clonotype appeared many times. V usage is TRBV12-3 or TRBV12-4 and J usage is TRBJ2-7; D may be TRBD1 or TRBD2 (5 bases each). CDR3 length equals 14 residues. V was trimmed by 5 bases and J by 2 bases, leaving 13 bases between them. In DNA, the CDR3 is TGTGCCAGCAGTATCGGGACGGTTCCCTACGAGCAGTACTTC. Amino acids: CASSIGTVPYEQYF.

This clonotype turned up a few times. The CDR3 carries no conserved terminal phenylalanine or tryptophan, so it likely arises from a read error. V and J are TRBV2 and TRBJ1-5; D not certain. V lost 0 bases, J lost 4 bases, and 13 bases lay in between. Germline V gene data show CDR1 as SNHLY and CDR2 as FYNNEI. This CDR3 is built from 16 residues. CDR3 nucleotides: TGTGCCAGCAGTGAAGCGGGAGCAGCAATTAATCAGCCCCAGCATCTT. It encodes CASSEAGAAINQPQHL.

This clonotype has ten or more counts. The chain uses TRBV5-1 and TRBJ1-5, with a tentative D call TRBD1 (5 bases). V shed 4 bases and J shed 4 bases, with 12 bases lying between them. Germline values: CDR1 SGHRS, CDR2 YFSETQ. CDR3 length equals 14 residues. CDR3 region: CASSPDGANQPQHF. CDR3 nucleotide sequence: TGCGCCAGCAGCCCCGACGGGGCAAATCAGCCCCAGCATTTT.

As concerns this clonotype: This clone may be a read error of a much larger clone one base away. The chain carries TRBV7-9 and TRBJ1-5; 7 nucleotides align to TRBD1. Unmatched junction bases numbered 12, after V lost 7 bases and J lost 6 bases. The CDR3 runs to 15 residues. The germline CDR1 and CDR2 sequences are SEHNR and FQNEAQ (reference sequence). The CDR3 DNA is TGTGCCAGCATCGACACCAGACAGGGCCCTCAGCCCCAGCATTTT. Translated: CASIDTRQGPQPQHF.

In this sample, this clonotype turned up many times. The V call is TRBV27, the J call TRBJ1-1; D gene unclear. This CDR3 contains 13 residues. The V gene lost 3 bases and the J gene lost 1 base, with 6 bases spanning the gap. Germline V gives CDR1 MNHEY, CDR2 SMNVEV (reference sequence). CDR3 in DNA: TGTGCCAGCAGTTTCCAGCGGAACACTGAAGCTTTCTTT. Amino acids: CASSFQRNTEAFF.

This clonotype was detected a few times. This chain connects TRBV12-3 or TRBV12-4 to TRBJ1-1; D not certain. V was cut by 1 base and J by 5 bases, with 5 bases left in between. This CDR3 spans 12 amino acids. In nucleotides, the CDR3 is TGTGCCAGCAGTTTAGATCTTACTGAAGCTTTCTTT. Translated: CASSLDLTEAFF.

The rearrangement uses TRBV15 and TRBJ2-5; 7 bases align to TRBD1. This CDR3 has 13 amino acids. Trimming at V came to 6 bases and at J to 1 base, leaving 2 bases not matched to a gene. Germline lookup yields CDR1 LNHNV and CDR2 YYDKDF (reference sequence). The CDR3 here is CATSPGGQETQYF. The CDR3 DNA reads TGTGCCACCAGTCCAGGGGGCCAAGAGACCCAGTACTTC.

With regard to this clonotype: One junction end does not reproduce the germline sequence, and a read error may be involved. The CDR3 loop reads CTSSLTGGSNQPQHF. DNA of the CDR3: TGTACCAGCAGTTTAACAGGGGGCTCCAATCAGCCCCAGCATTTT. The chain links TRBV27 to TRBJ1-5, with 9 bases that match TRBD1. Germline-derived CDR1 and CDR2 are MNHEY and SMNVEV (reference sequence). This CDR3 has 15 amino acids.

This clonotype was found many times. The CDR3 DNA sequence: TGTGCCAGCAGCCACGCGCGGGCATCCTACGAGCAGTACTTC. This gives the protein CASSHARASYEQYF. V gene TRBV7-9 combines with J gene TRBJ2-7, with a possible D match to TRBD2 (5 bases). V was trimmed by 5 bases and J by 1 base, leaving 12 bases between them. The CDR3 is 14 residues long. CDR1 and CDR2 (germline): SEHNR, FQNEAQ (reference sequence).

V and J are TRBV28 and TRBJ2-7; 10 bases align to TRBD1. This CDR3 region has 16 residues. The V gene end was trimmed by 5 bases and the J gene end by 3 bases; junction bases not matched to a gene: 10. CDR1 and CDR2 from the germline V gene are MDHEN and SYDVKM. CDR3 bases: TGTGCCAGCAGTACACCCGACAGGGGGCTTCTCTACGAGCAGTACTTC. This encodes CASSTPDRGLLYEQYF.

A remark on this clonotype: A read error may explain this, as a much larger clone is one base away. The chain couples TRBV11-2 to TRBJ1-2; D unclear. V lost 5 bases and J lost 12, with 25 bases in between. CDR1 is SGHAT and CDR2 is FQNNGV in the germline V gene. This CDR3 comprises 15 residues. The CDR3 region is CASSHRPGIGISHTF. CDR3 DNA sequence: TGTGCCAGCAGCCACCGACCCGGGATAGGGATCAGTCACACCTTC.